The next 12 T cell receptor beta chains were all read from a single sample in a study of cytomegalovirus exposure and HLA in healthy donors. The primer mix had 60 Vbeta and 13 Jbeta primers. The repertoire was sequenced with immunoSEQ multiplex PCR; TCRdb's copy has only in-frame clones and lacks some. The data hold 95,000 to 150,000 clones, with over 50% observed a single time. What was sequenced was PBMCs. These receptors came from a woman in her 40s in good health and CMV-seropositive.

This clone was picked up one time. The V call is TRBV5-6, the J call TRBJ2-1; 7 bases match TRBD2. V lost 6 bases to trimming and J lost 7 bases; unmatched junction nucleotides: 10. The CDR3 is made up of 14 amino acids. Germline CDR1 reads SGHDT; CDR2 reads YYEEEE. The CDR3 spells CASTWGTTGNEQFF. CDR3 coding DNA: TGTGCCAGCACCTGGGGGACTACTGGTAATGAGCAGTTCTTC.

The gene calls are TRBV13 and TRBJ1-1; the D is unclear. The CDR3 is 14 residues long. CDR1 is PRHDT and CDR2 is FYEKMQ in the germline V gene (reference sequence). Trimming took off 3 bases at V and 4 bases at J, with 12 bases between the two ends. CDR3: CASSFGPRATEAFF. The CDR3 bases are TGTGCCAGCAGCTTCGGTCCGAGGGCCACTGAAGCTTTCTTT.

This sequence joins TRBV15 and TRBJ1-2; TRBD1 aligns across 11 bases. CDR3 length: 16 residues. Germline CDR1 LNHNV, CDR2 YYDKDF (reference sequence). The V segment lost 3 bases and the J segment 3 bases; nucleotides outside the gene matches: 6. Written as DNA, the CDR3 is TGTGCCACCAGCAGGGCCCCGGACAGGGGGCACTATGGCTACACCTTC. It codes for CATSRAPDRGHYGYTF.

The chain joins TRBV18 to TRBJ1-2; D gene unclear. Germline V CDR1 and CDR2: KGHSH, LQKENI. The V end was cut by 4 bases, the J end by 1 base, with 10 bases between. The CDR3 is 14 amino acids. The DNA for the CDR3 is TGTGCCAGCTCACTTCTGGACTATAACTATGGCTACACCTTC. Its protein product is CASSLLDYNYGYTF. The full variable domain, rest sourced from reference TRBV18 and TRBJ1-2, is NAGVMQNPRHLVRRRGQEARLRCSPMKGHSHVYWYRQLPEEGLKFMVYLQKENIIDESGMPKERFSAEFPKEGPSILRIQQVVRGDSAAYFCASSLLDYNYGYTFGSGTRLTVV.

This sequence joins TRBV6-1 and TRBJ1-6; D not resolved. The length of the CDR3 is 16 residues. Germline assignment: CDR1 MNHNS and CDR2 SASEGT. Trimming removed 2 bases from V and 4 bases from J, with 12 bases in between. The CDR3 DNA sequence: TGTGCCAGCAGTGAAAACTGGGCCCCTTATAATTCACCCCTCCACTTT. Amino acid sequence: CASSENWAPYNSPLHF.

This clone was picked up one time. The CDR3 loop is CASSLDVGLNTEAFF. The CDR3 region has the DNA TGCGCCAGCAGCTTGGACGTCGGGTTGAACACTGAAGCTTTCTTT. The chain recombines TRBV5-1 with TRBJ1-1; D not resolved. Trimming took off 0 bases at V and 0 bases at J, with 9 bases between the two ends. Germline V gene lookup returns CDR1 SGHRS and CDR2 YFSETQ. The CDR3 has 15 amino acids.

V and J are TRBV5-1 and TRBJ2-5, with D maybe TRBD1 (7 bases). This CDR3 spans 15 amino acids. Trimming shortened V by 3 bases and J by 11 bases, and 23 bases separated the two germline ends. Germline V lookup: CDR1 SGHRS, CDR2 YFSETQ. CDR3 in amino acids: CASSWRDRSLEEQYF. The CDR3, as DNA: TGCGCCAGCAGCTGGAGGGACAGATCGTTGGAAGAGCAGTACTTC.

This clone has more than one count but fewer than ten. This chain links TRBV15 with TRBJ2-1; 9 bases align to TRBD2. This CDR3 has 15 amino acids. With 3 bases clipped from V and 9 bases from J, the junction kept 9 bases outside the gene matches. CDR1 LNHNV and CDR2 YYDKDF come from the germline V gene (reference sequence). CDR3 sequence: CATSRSSGSGGEQFF. The CDR3 region has the DNA TGTGCCACCAGCAGGAGTAGCGGGAGTGGAGGTGAGCAGTTCTTC.

This clone was observed a single time. The gene calls are TRBV9 and TRBJ2-5; 7 bases fit TRBD2. Germline trimming cut 4 bases from V and 4 bases from J; bases unmatched to any gene: 4. The germline V gene encodes CDR1 SGDLS and CDR2 YYNGEE. CDR3 size: 13 residues. The CDR3 loop reads CASSTSGVETQYF. The CDR3 DNA sequence: TGTGCCAGCAGCACAAGCGGGGTAGAGACCCAGTACTTC.

The chain couples TRBV5-1 to TRBJ1-1; D is undetermined. The length of the CDR3 is 14 residues. CDR1 is SGHRS and CDR2 is YFSETQ in the germline V gene. V was trimmed by 0 bases and J by 5 bases, leaving 11 bases between them. Here the CDR3 DNA reads TGCGCCAGCAGCTTGGAATCGGCCAGGACTGAAGCTTTCTTT. It yields the protein CASSLESARTEAFF.

This rearrangement joins TRBV19 to TRBJ1-1; maybe TRBD1 (5 bases). With 0 bases removed from V and 4 bases from J, the gap between germline ends came to 9 bases. This CDR3 is 14 amino acids long. Germline V gene data show CDR1 as LNHDA and CDR2 as SQIVND (reference sequence). CDR3 loop: CASSIDRGGTEAFF. The CDR3 DNA sequence: TGTGCCAGTAGTATAGATCGGGGGGGCACTGAAGCTTTCTTT.

The rearrangement joins TRBV19 to TRBJ1-5; D possibly corresponds to TRBD1 (6 bases). The CDR3 runs 12 residues. Germline V gives CDR1 LNHDA, CDR2 SQIVND (reference sequence). V lost 9 bases and J lost 3, with 9 bases in between. Written as DNA, the CDR3 is TGTGCCAGCCGACAGGCCAATCAGCCCCAGCATTTT. Translating gives CASRQANQPQHF. The variable domain in full, completed from reference TRBV19 and TRBJ1-5, reads DGGITQSPKYLFRKEGQNVTLSCEQNLNHDAMYWYRQDPGQGLRLIYYSQIVNDFQKGDIAEGYSVSREKKESFPLTVTSAQKNPTAFYLCASRQANQPQHFGDGTRLSIL.